This entry lists 6 T cell receptor beta chains sequenced from one sample in a study of blood T cell repertoires in COVID-19 (dated by TCRdb to about 2020). Library preparation employed the immunoSEQ multiplex PCR assay. The source is immuneACCESS, and TCRdb retained only in-frame sequences with V and J called. Part of the clones is not carried over; for the studies checked, unresolved V genes explain less than half of this, and the remainder is unexplained. The table for this sample lists 250,000 to 300,000 clones; approximately 82% of them were counted only once. The top ten constitute roughly 4.5% of the sample. The material sequenced was peripheral blood. The receptors come from a man aged 55 to 70 who had recovered from COVID-19.

The rearrangement links TRBV5-1 to TRBJ2-1; TRBD1 aligns across 9 bases. Germline V gene lookup returns CDR1 SGHRS and CDR2 YFSETQ. The ends lost 4 bases at V and 10 bases at J; junction bases unmatched: 9. The length of the CDR3 is 14 residues. CDR3 bases: TGCGCCAGCAGCCCGGGACAGGGCTACGGAGAGCAGTTCTTC. Residues: CASSPGQGYGEQFF.

The rearrangement links TRBV7-9 to TRBJ2-3; possibly TRBD2 for D (6 bases). The germline V gene has CDR1 SEHNR and CDR2 FQNEAQ (reference sequence). Trimming pared 2 bases from V and 1 base from J, leaving 19 bases between. The CDR3 length is 18 residues. The CDR3 reads CASSLSHVGGARTDTQYF. CDR3 sequence (DNA): TGTGCCAGCAGCTTAAGTCACGTCGGAGGGGCCCGCACAGATACGCAGTATTTT.

This clone has just a few counts. The chain employs TRBV6-7 and TRBJ1-6; a weak D match, TRBD1 (5 bases). TRBV6-7 carries the ORF label, with uncertain function. The CDR3 sequence is 14 residues long. V lost 5 bases to trimming and J lost 4 bases, with 9 bases between them. CDR3 sequence reads: CASSTPGYNSPLHF. The CDR3 coding sequence is TGTGCCAGCAGTACCCCAGGGTATAATTCACCCCTCCACTTT.

The table lists this clone with a count of one. V usage is TRBV5-1 and J usage is TRBJ2-7; TRBD2 agrees at 10 bases. The V segment lost 1 base and the J segment 3 bases; nucleotides outside the gene matches: 13. CDR3 size: 18 residues. The germline V gene encodes CDR1 SGHRS and CDR2 YFSETQ. CDR3 coding DNA: TGCGCCAGCAGCTTGAGTGTCCCGGGACTAGCGAGAAACTACGAGCAGTACTTC. Translating it yields CASSLSVPGLARNYEQYF.

This clone appeared a few times. The chain carries TRBV18 and TRBJ2-7; D possibly corresponds to TRBD2 (5 bases). Trimming stripped 1 base from V and 3 bases from J, with 13 bases between. In germline, CDR1 is KGHSH, CDR2 LQKENI. The CDR3 covers 15 residues. The CDR3 is CASSPRTQSIYEQYF. In nucleotides, the CDR3 is TGTGCCAGCTCACCACGGACTCAAAGCATCTACGAGCAGTACTTC.

This chain joins TRBV9 and TRBJ1-4, with D possibly being TRBD1 (5 bases). CDR1 is SGDLS, CDR2 YYNGEE, per germline. CDR3 length equals 16 residues. V lost 0 bases and J 6 bases, leaving 15 bases between the germline ends. The CDR3 nucleotides are TGTGCCAGCAGCGTAGCGGTCAGGACAACAGATGAAAAACTGTTTTTT. Protein product: CASSVAVRTTDEKLFF.